Presented here are 23 T cell receptor beta chains from one specimen sequenced in a study of T cells in localized non-small cell lung cancer. Data came from immunoSEQ multiplex PCR; TCRdb stores just in-frame clones and leaves some out. The table lists roughly 20,000 clones, around 90% of them singletons. Sequenced material: peripheral blood, taken before any cancer treatment. The receptor source for this set is a woman aged 40-69 years with stage I lung adenocarcinoma.

The chain carries TRBV5-8 and TRBJ1-4; 12 bases are a match to TRBD1. V lost 3 bases to trimming and J lost 5 bases; unmatched junction nucleotides: 5. Germline values: CDR1 SGHTS, CDR2 YDEGEE. This CDR3 comprises 16 residues. The DNA of the CDR3 is TGTGCCAGCAGCTCCGGGACAGGGGGCGGGAATGAAAAACTGTTTTTT. Its protein product is CASSSGTGGGNEKLFF.

This chain links TRBV11-2 with TRBJ1-1; D might be TRBD1 (6 bases). The CDR3 has 16 residues. The germline gives CDR1 SGHAT, CDR2 FQNNGV. The ends were cut back, 0 bases at V and 7 bases at J, with 18 bases in the middle. DNA of the CDR3: TGTGCCAGCAGCTTAGATCGGGGGCAGGGATCCGGTGAAGCTTTCTTT. The encoded protein is CASSLDRGQGSGEAFF.

This chain uses TRBV5-1 with TRBJ1-1, with a tentative D call TRBD1 (5 bases). V lost 3 bases, J lost 6 bases, and 15 bases lay in between. The CDR3 sequence is 14 residues long. CDR1 is SGHRS and CDR2 is YFSETQ in the germline V gene. The chain's CDR3 is CASSWGQSNAEAFF. CDR3 sequence (DNA): TGCGCCAGCAGCTGGGGCCAGTCTAACGCTGAAGCTTTCTTT. The full variable domain, in which reference TRBV5-1 and TRBJ1-1 provide the parts outside the CDR3, is KAGVTQTPRYLIKTRGQQVTLSCSPISGHRSVSWYQQTPGQGLQFLFEYFSETQRNKGNFPGRFSGRQFSNSRSEMNVSTLELGDSALYLCASSWGQSNAEAFFGQGTRLTVV.

The chain employs TRBV30 and TRBJ2-7; 7 positions match TRBD1. Germline trimming cut 3 bases from V and 6 bases from J; bases unmatched to any gene: 5. CDR3 length equals 12 residues. Germline V gene data show CDR1 as GTSNPN and CDR2 as SVGIG (reference sequence). Here the CDR3 reads CAWRRQGGEQYF. DNA for the CDR3: TGTGCCTGGAGGCGACAGGGTGGCGAGCAGTACTTC. Based on the CDR3 plus reference TRBV30 and TRBJ2-7, the full variable domain is SQTIHQWPATLVQPVGSPLSLECTVEGTSNPNLYWYRQAAGRGLQLLFYSVGIGQISSEVPQNLSASRPQDRQFILSSKKLLLSDSGFYLCAWRRQGGEQYFGPGTRLTVT.

This rearrangement joins TRBV11-2 to TRBJ2-3, with D uncertain. CDR3 size: 13 residues. Trimming left V 4 bases short and J 5 bases short, with 10 bases between. The germline CDR1 and CDR2 sequences are SGHAT and FQNNGV. The CDR3, as DNA: TGTGCCAGCAGCTCCGGGCCTCGAGATACGCAGTATTTT. This sequence encodes CASSSGPRDTQYF.

The chain combines TRBV5-1 with TRBJ2-1; the D gene is possibly TRBD2 (5 bases). The CDR3 contains 12 residues. V was cut by 1 base and J by 9 bases, with 8 bases left in between. Germline CDR1 reads SGHRS; CDR2 reads YFSETQ. CDR3 nucleotide sequence: TGCGCCAGCAGCTTGAGAGGGCTTGAGCAGTTCTTC. Translating gives CASSLRGLEQFF.

The V and J genes are TRBV7-8 and TRBJ1-6; D remains ambiguous. CDR3 length: 13 residues. CDR1 is SGHVS and CDR2 is FQNEAQ in the germline V gene. V lost 7 bases and J lost 0, with 4 bases in between. The CDR3 DNA reads TGTGCCAGCACACGCTCCTATAATTCACCCCTCCACTTT. Protein: CASTRSYNSPLHF.

This clone was found once. This chain uses TRBV7-9 with TRBJ1-2; D uncertain. With 5 bases removed from V and 8 bases from J, the gap between germline ends came to 15 bases. Germline lookup yields CDR1 SEHNR and CDR2 FQNEAQ (reference sequence). The CDR3 has 13 amino acids. This CDR3 reads CASSPGQKAGYTF. The CDR3 nucleotides read TGTGCCAGCAGCCCCGGCCAAAAGGCCGGCTACACCTTC.

J is TRBJ2-1 and V is TRBV7-8; D is perhaps TRBD2 (6 bases). This CDR3 has 15 residues. Germline loops: CDR1 SGHVS, CDR2 FQNEAQ. The V gene lost 1 base and the J gene lost 6 bases, with 13 bases spanning the gap. This CDR3 is CASSLGRLASNEQFF. The CDR3 DNA follows: TGTGCCAGCAGCTTAGGCCGGCTAGCGAGCAATGAGCAGTTCTTC.

The J gene is TRBJ2-3, the V gene TRBV5-6, with TRBD1 as a possible D gene (6 bases). V lost 3 bases, J lost 2 bases, and 10 bases lay in between. The CDR3 has 14 residues. Germline V gene sequence: CDR1 SGHDT, CDR2 YYEEEE. CDR3 loop: CASSSGEITDTQYF. The CDR3 nucleotides read TGTGCCAGCAGCTCAGGGGAAATCACAGATACGCAGTATTTT.

This rearrangement joins TRBV4-1 to TRBJ2-2, with D unresolved. Trimming took 0 bases from V and 2 from J, leaving 19 bases between them. Germline V lookup: CDR1 MGHRA, CDR2 YSYEKL. This CDR3 is 19 amino acids long. The CDR3 loop reads CASSQETGLHELNTGELFF. In DNA form, the CDR3 reads TGCGCCAGCAGCCAAGAAACCGGCCTGCACGAACTAAACACCGGGGAGCTGTTTTTT.

This chain connects TRBV5-5 to TRBJ2-3; D ambiguous. Germline-derived CDR1 and CDR2 are SGHKS and YYEKEE (reference sequence). V lost 2 bases and J lost 4, with 8 bases in between. The CDR3 runs 13 residues. The CDR3 spells CASSFRPADTQYF. CDR3 bases: TGTGCCAGCAGCTTCCGTCCGGCAGATACGCAGTATTTT.

The chain couples TRBV7-9 to TRBJ1-4, with 7 bases that match TRBD1. There are 17 residues in the CDR3. Germline V CDR1 and CDR2: SEHNR, FQNEAQ (reference sequence). J lost 3 bases, V lost 1 base, and 8 bases had no gene match. This CDR3 reads CASSLGQGRGANEKLFF. In DNA form, the CDR3 reads TGTGCCAGCAGCTTAGGACAGGGAAGAGGAGCTAATGAAAAACTGTTTTTT.

The chain uses TRBV7-3 and TRBJ1-1; 7 bases match TRBD1. There are 13 residues in the CDR3. The germline V gene has CDR1 SGHTA and CDR2 FQGTGA. J was trimmed by 10 bases and V by 5 bases; bases with no gene match: 10. The CDR3 sequence is CASSPRQGGGAFF. CDR3 bases: TGTGCCAGCAGCCCTAGACAGGGAGGGGGAGCTTTCTTT.

The chain combines TRBV6-5 with TRBJ2-5; 7 bases fit TRBD2. Germline lookup yields CDR1 MNHEY and CDR2 SVGAGI. The CDR3 has 15 amino acids. J lost 3 bases, V lost 3 bases, and 7 bases had no gene match. CDR3 DNA sequence: TGTGCCAGCAGTTATGGGACTAACTATAAAGAGACCCAGTACTTC. Its translation is CASSYGTNYKETQYF.

CDR3 sequence reads: CASSLGKGQGYTF. The CDR3 DNA follows: TGTGCCAGCAGCTTAGGGAAGGGACAGGGCTACACCTTC. The rearrangement uses TRBV21-1 and TRBJ1-2; TRBD1 is the table's D call, not checked against the DNA. TRBV21-1 is tagged as a pseudogene. This CDR3 is built from 13 residues.

This clone has just one count. The rearrangement links TRBV18 to TRBJ2-1; D perhaps matches TRBD2 (6 bases). The CDR3 extends over 15 amino acids. The germline V gene has CDR1 KGHSH and CDR2 LQKENI. V lost 4 bases to trimming and J lost 0 bases, with 10 bases between them. The CDR3 sequence: CASSLAGSSYNEQFF. Here the CDR3 DNA reads TGTGCCAGCTCACTAGCCGGGAGCTCCTACAATGAGCAGTTCTTC.

CDR3 in DNA: TGTGCCAGCAGCTCGCTGACAGTCAAATATGGCTACACCTTC. This gives the protein CASSSLTVKYGYTF. The chain couples TRBV5-6 to TRBJ1-2; TRBD1 might be the D (5 bases). V gave up 3 bases and J gave up 5 bases, with 14 bases separating them. Germline V lookup: CDR1 SGHDT, CDR2 YYEEEE. The CDR3 sequence is 14 residues long.

As DNA, the CDR3 is TGTGCCAGCAGTAAGTCAGGGGTTGAAAAACTGTTTTTT. Translation gives CASSKSGVEKLFF. This chain uses TRBV27 with TRBJ1-4, with D possibly being TRBD1 (6 bases). This CDR3 comprises 13 residues. CDR1 MNHEY and CDR2 SMNVEV come from the germline V gene (reference sequence). V was cut by 5 bases and J by 7 bases, with 11 bases left in between.

The chain uses TRBV6-1 and TRBJ1-6; D unresolved. Germline loops: CDR1 MNHNS, CDR2 SASEGT. This CDR3 comprises 14 residues. The V end lost 2 bases, the J end lost 9 bases, and 11 bases lay between the germline ends. The CDR3 loop is CASSELSRSSPLHF. The CDR3 DNA is TGTGCCAGCAGTGAACTAAGCCGGTCTTCACCCCTCCACTTT.

The chain employs TRBV15 and TRBJ1-2; 11 bases are a match to TRBD1. Germline V lookup: CDR1 LNHNV, CDR2 YYDKDF (reference sequence). This CDR3 spans 14 amino acids. V trimming: 3 bases; J trimming: 7 bases; junction bases outside the gene matches: 4. CDR3 DNA: TGTGCCACCAGCAGTTCGGACAGGGGGCTTGGCTACACCTTC. As protein: CATSSSDRGLGYTF.

The chain combines TRBV30 with TRBJ1-2, with D unresolved. CDR1 is GTSNPN and CDR2 is SVGIG in the germline V gene (reference sequence). This CDR3 contains 14 residues. V was cut by 2 bases and J by 4 bases, with 14 bases left in between. The chain's CDR3 is CAWSRRRLIYGYTF. In nucleotides, the CDR3 is TGTGCCTGGAGTAGACGACGGCTTATCTATGGCTACACCTTC.

This chain uses TRBV25-1 with TRBJ1-2, with no clear D. The CDR3 totals 13 residues. Trimming pared 2 bases from V and 1 base from J, leaving 5 bases between. From germline, CDR1 is MGHDK and CDR2 SYGVNS. CDR3 sequence reads: CASSEENNYGYTF. DNA for the CDR3: TGTGCCAGCAGTGAAGAGAATAACTATGGCTACACCTTC.